This TCR beta chain was sequenced in a study of CD8 T cells in Susac syndrome (dated by TCRdb to about 2019). General notes on the study: Repertoire sequencing was used to test whether CD8+ T cell activation and differentiation in Susac syndrome was antigen driven. Clonality of the CD8+ T cell repertoire was compared between roughly twelve healthy donors, about 14 Susac syndrome patients and 15 or so multiple sclerosis patients. What the work shows at the level of the full study, not this receptor alone: The number of individuals in the TCR sequencing and HLA analysis was recognized as being relatively small.

There are a few counts of this clonotype. Its antigen remains unidentified. Per-base quality was not reported, and no clone a single base away is much larger than it. RNA was extracted using the RNeasy kit, and roughly 0.5 to 1 microgram was reverse transcribed with random hexamers. TCR beta CDR3 regions were amplified with the immunoSEQ multiplex PCR assay covering 54 Vbeta and 13 Jbeta segments. Bias from PCR amplification was corrected by using a synthetic template baseline for primer optimization and for computational correction. In the original analysis: Reads were annotated to V, D and J genes per IMGT and analyzed with immunoSEQ Analyzer, keeping only productive sequences. To calculate clonality, Shannon entropy was normalized by log2 of the number of productive unique sequences and then subtracted from one. For each patient and control, public and private clones were evaluated within the 100 most prevalent clones. Clones were defined as Susac-specific if absent from the healthy and MS cohorts, from 1052 published viral clones and from other ImmuneACCESS disease sequences. The public reads were run again by TCRdb, first through fastp at Q25 and then through MiXCR, and only productive beta chains were kept. Each record represents a unique CDR3 protein, reported with the most common genes and DNA among its rows. The V and J calls come from TCRdb's annotation, not from the publication. This sample lists about 89,000 distinct CDR3 sequences; 85% to 95% were detected once. The ten most abundant clones make up roughly 0.32% of the sample.

Peripheral blood CD8+ and CD4+ T cells from healthy donors, Susac syndrome patients and multiple sclerosis patients were profiled using high-throughput TCR beta sequencing. The healthy donors served as controls matched for age and sex. Bulk CD8+ and CD4+ T cells were purified by magnetic negative isolation, while CD8+ TEMRA cells were enriched using FACS. Blood was collected in EDTA tubes and processed within 24 hours, with PBMCs isolated through density gradient centrifugation. PBMCs intended for TCR sequencing were cryopreserved in liquid nitrogen and thawed later in a water bath at 37 degrees C. A purity of at least 90% was achieved for sorted or isolated CD4+, CD8+ and CD8+ TEMRA cells. From the cysteine up to the phenylalanine, the CDR3 has a length of 15 residues. The retained sequence is limited to the CDR3, 45 bases, with the frame set at the first base. Trimming leaves V shorter by 4 bases and J shorter by 1 base, with the junction holding 1 base beyond the gene matches. CDR1 and CDR2 (LGHDT, YNNKEL) derive from the germline V gene (reference sequence).

The sample consisted of CD8+ T cells from PBMCs. The chain is encoded by TRBV3-1 joined to TRBJ2-4, with 10 junctional bases fitting TRBD1. The receptor's source is a human donor in good health. The DNA reads TGTGCCAGCAGCCGGGACAGGGGTGCCAAAAACATTCAGTACTTC. The encoded protein is CASSRDRGAKNIQYF.